This note documents a single T cell receptor beta chain sequence. Its antigen is as yet unknown. These data originate in a study of beta chain features in type 1 diabetes. Study-wide results and limits: People with Type 1 diabetes carried modestly yet significantly shorter TCRB CDR3s in all four CD4+ subsets.

cDNA synthesis used the whole RNA isolate, giving expressed TCRB sequences. Naive, central memory and regulatory T cell samples averaged roughly 4 million reads. Clones were read by immunoSEQ multiplex PCR, and TCRdb kept only the in-frame ones, dropping some. The repertoire consists of around 310,000 clones, with around an eighth occurring once and the leading ten covering roughly 0.016%. The CDR3 contains 14 residues. CDR1 and CDR2 (germline): MGHDK, SYGVNS. V gave up 3 bases and J gave up 3 bases, with 11 bases separating them. The TCR comes from a woman between 18 and 30 years old with type 1 diabetes. The V gene is TRBV25-1, the J gene TRBJ1-1; TRBD1 is a possible D gene (6 bases). Sequencing used naive CD4+ T cells from blood. DNA for the CDR3: TGTGCCAGCAGTGACCACAGGGTTGACACTGAAGCTTTCTTT. Its protein product is CASSDHRVDTEAFF.